Given below is one T cell receptor beta chain in context. The CDR3 loop spans 15 amino acids. J lost 8 bases, V lost 5 bases, and 9 bases had no gene match. The germline gives CDR1 MDHEN, CDR2 SYDVKM. The data belong to a study of blood T cell repertoires in COVID-19. In the original processing: By means of reference gene primer amplification, nucleated cell counts were estimated. Using immunoSEQ multiplex PCR, the repertoire was profiled, and TCRdb retains in-frame clones only, with some absent. V, J and clone size reflect that table, while D and trimming were determined from the DNA. This sample yields more than 150,000 clones, of which almost 85% are seen a single time; about 10% belongs to the top ten.

The source material was PBMCs or T cells enriched from blood (not recorded which). The rearrangement links TRBV28 to TRBJ2-1; 10 nucleotides align to TRBD2. The source of this sequence is a man aged 50 to 60 who had recovered from COVID-19. DNA of the CDR3: TGTGCCAGCAGTACAGCGGGGGGGCCCTTGGATGAGCAGTTCTTC. Amino acid sequence: CASSTAGGPLDEQFF.